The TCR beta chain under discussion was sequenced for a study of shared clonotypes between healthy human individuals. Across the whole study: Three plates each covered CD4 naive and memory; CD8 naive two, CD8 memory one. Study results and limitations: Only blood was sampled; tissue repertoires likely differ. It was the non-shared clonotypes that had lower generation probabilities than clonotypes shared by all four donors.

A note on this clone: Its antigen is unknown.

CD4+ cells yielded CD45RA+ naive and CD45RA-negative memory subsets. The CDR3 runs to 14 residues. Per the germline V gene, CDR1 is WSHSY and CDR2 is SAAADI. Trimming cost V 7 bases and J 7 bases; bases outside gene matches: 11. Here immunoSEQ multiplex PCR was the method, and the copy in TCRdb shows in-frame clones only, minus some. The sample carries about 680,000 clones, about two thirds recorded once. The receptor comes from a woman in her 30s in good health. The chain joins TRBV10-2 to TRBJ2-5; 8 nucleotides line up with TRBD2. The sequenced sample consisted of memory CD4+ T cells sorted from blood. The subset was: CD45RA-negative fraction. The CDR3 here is CASMGTRAAGTQYF. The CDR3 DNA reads TGCGCCAGCATGGGGACTAGGGCGGCGGGGACCCAGTACTTC.